A single sample gave rise to the 24 T cell receptor beta chains below, sequenced in a study of shared clonotypes between healthy human individuals. Only in-frame clones appear in the TCRdb table, and some are missing; sequencing was by immunoSEQ multiplex PCR. The table includes 950,000 to 1,300,000 clones, about 75% detected once. The sample comprised memory CD4+ T cells sorted from blood. Described subset: CD45RA-negative fraction. The receptors originated from a man aged 18-30 years in good health.

This clone was detected only a few times. J is TRBJ2-7 and V is TRBV5-4, with 7 bases fitting TRBD2. This CDR3 is built from 14 residues. The V gene's germline CDR1 is SGHNT and CDR2 YYREEE (reference sequence). The V segment lost 5 bases and the J segment 0 bases; nucleotides outside the gene matches: 5. The CDR3 sequence: CASSKREASYEQYF. The CDR3 DNA reads TGTGCCAGCAGTAAACGGGAGGCCTCCTACGAGCAGTACTTC.

The V call is TRBV7-9, the J call TRBJ1-5; the D gene is possibly TRBD1 (6 bases). The CDR3 loop spans 15 amino acids. V was cut by 6 bases and J by 5 bases, with 17 bases left in between. The germline gives CDR1 SEHNR, CDR2 FQNEAQ (reference sequence). CDR3 DNA: TGTGCCAGCAGTAAAGGCTTAGGGGGGGATCAGCCCCAGCATTTT. This codes for CASSKGLGGDQPQHF.

This clone has just one count. In DNA form, the CDR3 reads TGTGCCAGCACCAGGACAGGGGGAGGCACTGAAGCTTTCTTT. Encoded protein: CASTRTGGGTEAFF. This rearrangement joins TRBV5-4 to TRBJ1-1; 10 nucleotides match TRBD1. The J segment lost 4 bases and the V segment lost 6 bases, leaving 6 bases of the junction unmatched. The CDR3 covers 14 residues. Germline CDR1 SGHNT, CDR2 YYREEE (reference sequence).

The genes are TRBV5-1 and TRBJ2-3; no clear D. The CDR3 totals 14 residues. Germline V gene data show CDR1 as SGHRS and CDR2 as YFSETQ. The ends were cut back, 0 bases at V and 2 bases at J, with 7 bases in the middle. CDR3 in amino acids: CASSLESLTDTQYF. DNA for the CDR3: TGCGCCAGCAGCTTGGAGAGCCTCACAGATACGCAGTATTTT. Together with reference TRBV5-1 and TRBJ2-3, the CDR3 gives the full variable domain: KAGVTQTPRYLIKTRGQQVTLSCSPISGHRSVSWYQQTPGQGLQFLFEYFSETQRNKGNFPGRFSGRQFSNSRSEMNVSTLELGDSALYLCASSLESLTDTQYFGPGTRLTVL.

The gene calls are TRBV11-2 and TRBJ1-6; 7 bases fit TRBD1. The germline V gene has CDR1 SGHAT and CDR2 FQNNGV. CDR3 length equals 16 residues. V lost 3 bases to trimming and J lost 7 bases; unmatched junction nucleotides: 9. The CDR3 DNA reads as TGTGCCAGCAGCTTGAAAATGACAGGGAGCAATTCACCCCTCCACTTT. This encodes CASSLKMTGSNSPLHF.

The chain has TRBV18 and TRBJ1-6; TRBD1 aligns across 11 bases. From germline, CDR1 is KGHSH and CDR2 LQKENI. The trim removed 3 bases at V and 7 bases at J, leaving 5 bases unmatched. The CDR3 is 16 residues long. CDR3 region: CASSPGQGDQNSPLHF. The DNA for the CDR3 is TGTGCCAGCTCACCGGGACAGGGGGACCAGAATTCACCCCTCCACTTT.

The rearrangement uses TRBV4-3 and TRBJ1-6; D not certain. Germline CDR1 reads LGHNA; CDR2 reads YSLEER. The CDR3 extends over 14 amino acids. The V and J ends lost 0 bases and 6 bases respectively, with 6 bases between them. The CDR3, as DNA: TGCGCCAGCAGCCAAGATCTTGTTAATTCACCCCTCCACTTT. Its translation: CASSQDLVNSPLHF.

This chain links TRBV9 with TRBJ2-7, with D possibly TRBD2 on 6 matching bases. V was cut by 0 bases and J by 0 bases, with 13 bases left in between. This CDR3 comprises 16 residues. Germline-derived CDR1 and CDR2 are SGDLS and YYNGEE. This CDR3 is CASSVGWASASYEQYF. The CDR3 DNA sequence: TGTGCCAGCAGCGTAGGGTGGGCTAGCGCCTCCTACGAGCAGTACTTC.

This chain joins TRBV18 and TRBJ1-1; D is uncertain. This CDR3 is built from 13 residues. Trimming cost V 0 bases and J 7 bases, with 9 bases left between them. Germline V lookup: CDR1 KGHSH, CDR2 LQKENI. CDR3 region: CASSPPGLGEAFF. The CDR3 DNA follows: TGTGCCAGCTCACCACCAGGTCTTGGTGAAGCTTTCTTT.

This chain joins TRBV11-2 and TRBJ2-5; perhaps TRBD1 as D (6 bases). Trimming removed 2 bases from V and 0 bases from J, with 16 bases in between. In germline, CDR1 is SGHAT, CDR2 FQNNGV. The CDR3 consists of 17 residues. The CDR3 is CASSLLPRDNHQETQYF. Written as DNA, the CDR3 is TGTGCCAGCAGCTTACTTCCCCGGGACAATCACCAAGAGACCCAGTACTTC.

The chain recombines TRBV19 with TRBJ1-5; 7 bases align to TRBD1. Germline V gene lookup returns CDR1 LNHDA and CDR2 SQIVND (reference sequence). V lost 4 bases to trimming and J lost 0 bases; unmatched junction nucleotides: 12. The CDR3 spans 18 residues. The CDR3 loop reads CASSRTGNSIYSNQPQHF. In nucleotides, the CDR3 is TGTGCCAGTAGTAGGACAGGTAATTCGATATATAGCAATCAGCCCCAGCATTTT.

This sequence joins TRBV19 and TRBJ1-6, with 7 bases matching TRBD1. This CDR3 has 15 residues. CDR1 is LNHDA and CDR2 is SQIVND in the germline V gene (reference sequence). V lost 1 base to trimming and J lost 7 bases; unmatched junction nucleotides: 4. Written as DNA, the CDR3 is TGTGCCAGTAGTATAGCCGAGGGGGCAAATTCACCCCTCCACTTT. Translating gives CASSIAEGANSPLHF. The variable domain in full, with the rest retrieved from reference TRBV19 and TRBJ1-6, is DGGITQSPKYLFRKEGQNVTLSCEQNLNHDAMYWYRQDPGQGLRLIYYSQIVNDFQKGDIAEGYSVSREKKESFPLTVTSAQKNPTAFYLCASSIAEGANSPLHFGNGTRLTVT.

Comment on this clone: Other DNA sequences within the sample encode an identical CDR3. In DNA, the CDR3 is TGTGCCTGGAGTGTAACCACCTACGAGCAGTACTTC. Its protein product is CAWSVTTYEQYF. The chain is built from TRBV30 and TRBJ2-7; D call uncertain. This CDR3 spans 12 amino acids. V was pared by 0 bases and J by 2 bases, with 5 bases between. Per the germline V gene, CDR1 is GTSNPN and CDR2 is SVGIG (reference sequence).

At least ten counts were recorded for this clone. This sequence joins TRBV27 and TRBJ2-7, with D possibly being TRBD1 or TRBD2 (5 bases each). V lost 6 bases and J 3 bases, leaving 18 bases between the germline ends. This CDR3 comprises 15 residues. Germline-derived CDR1 and CDR2 are MNHEY and SMNVEV (reference sequence). The CDR3 sequence is CASSSMWDLSYEQYF. DNA of the CDR3: TGTGCCAGCAGCTCGATGTGGGACCTTAGCTACGAGCAGTACTTC.

With respect to this clone: The junction differs from germline at one of its ends, possibly a read error. V and J are TRBV18 and TRBJ1-2, with 8 bases lining up with TRBD1. This CDR3 is built from 16 residues. Germline CDR1 reads KGHSH; CDR2 reads LQKENI. The CDR3 is CASSPPGQASNYGYTF. Written as DNA, the CDR3 is TGTGCCAGCTCTCCACCGGGACAGGCTTCTAACTATGGCTACACCTTC.

This clone was observed a few times. This rearrangement joins TRBV5-6 to TRBJ1-2; TRBD1 is a possible D gene (5 bases). The germline V and J ends were trimmed by 5 bases and 5 bases, with 16 bases remaining between them. Per germline, CDR1 SGHDT and CDR2 YYEEEE. This CDR3 comprises 14 residues. The CDR3 DNA reads TGTGCCAGCAGAATGGGAGGGGTTGGGTATGGCTACACCTTC. It encodes CASRMGGVGYGYTF.

V gene TRBV5-1 combines with J gene TRBJ2-5, with TRBD2 matching 12 bases. With V trimmed by 5 bases and J by 4 bases, 9 bases remained unmatched. Germline CDR1 and CDR2: SGHRS and YFSETQ. CDR3 length equals 16 residues. The CDR3: CASSMRLAGASETQYF. CDR3 coding DNA: TGCGCCAGCAGTATGAGACTAGCGGGAGCTTCAGAGACCCAGTACTTC.

This chain joins TRBV15 and TRBJ2-1, with D tentatively TRBD2 (5 bases). V was trimmed by 0 bases and J by 12 bases, leaving 9 bases between them. Germline V gene data show CDR1 as LNHNV and CDR2 as YYDKDF (reference sequence). The CDR3 spans 12 residues. The CDR3 is CATSRDGEGQFF. DNA for the CDR3: TGTGCCACCAGCAGAGATGGCGAGGGGCAGTTCTTC.

A few counts support this clone. This chain uses TRBV10-2 with TRBJ2-3; D remains unclear. Germline-derived CDR1 and CDR2 are WSHSY and SAAADI. The germline V and J ends were trimmed by 5 bases and 5 bases, with 17 bases remaining between them. The CDR3 sequence is 15 residues long. The CDR3 DNA sequence: TGCGCCAGCAGTAAAGACCCCTCCGGTTTAGATACGCAGTATTTT. It is translated as CASSKDPSGLDTQYF.

This clone appeared a few times. The rearrangement joins TRBV28 to TRBJ1-4; 9 nucleotides line up with TRBD1. This CDR3 has 15 residues. V was clipped by 6 bases and J by 6 bases; unmatched bases: 8. From germline, CDR1 is MDHEN and CDR2 SYDVKM. The CDR3 DNA reads TGTGCCAGCAGCAAGGGGACAGGGTGGGATGAAAAACTGTTTTTT. This codes for CASSKGTGWDEKLFF.

This chain uses TRBV5-1 with TRBJ1-2, with D tentatively TRBD1 (6 bases). The CDR3 has 14 residues. Looked up from germline, CDR1 is SGHRS and CDR2 is YFSETQ. V lost 4 bases and J lost 4, with 14 bases in between. The CDR3: CASSAGGSPYGYTF. The CDR3 DNA reads as TGCGCCAGCAGCGCGGGGGGCAGTCCCTATGGCTACACCTTC.

The chain employs TRBV6-1 and TRBJ2-7; D not certain. Trimming pared 9 bases from V and 7 bases from J, leaving 16 bases between. Germline V gene data show CDR1 as MNHNS and CDR2 as SASEGT. The CDR3 spans 12 residues. The CDR3 is CASANPYFEQYF. DNA for the CDR3: TGTGCCAGTGCCAACCCCTACTTTGAGCAGTACTTC.

This rearrangement joins TRBV5-1 to TRBJ1-1, with a possible D match to TRBD1 (5 bases). The CDR3 loop spans 13 amino acids. CDR1 is SGHRS, CDR2 YFSETQ, per germline. Trimming pared 5 bases from V and 2 bases from J, leaving 10 bases between. The CDR3 is CASRGTPNTEAFF. CDR3 in DNA: TGCGCCAGCAGAGGGACTCCTAACACTGAAGCTTTCTTT.

This clone was seen repeatedly, ten times or more. This rearrangement joins TRBV5-1 to TRBJ1-2; perhaps TRBD1 as D (6 bases). This CDR3 comprises 14 residues. V was cut by 0 bases and J by 7 bases, with 13 bases left in between. Germline V gene lookup returns CDR1 SGHRS and CDR2 YFSETQ. As DNA, the CDR3 is TGCGCCAGCAGCTTGGGGGGGCAGTCTGTTGGCTACACCTTC. Amino acid sequence: CASSLGGQSVGYTF. Complete variable domain (other parts from reference TRBV5-1 and TRBJ1-2): KAGVTQTPRYLIKTRGQQVTLSCSPISGHRSVSWYQQTPGQGLQFLFEYFSETQRNKGNFPGRFSGRQFSNSRSEMNVSTLELGDSALYLCASSLGGQSVGYTFGSGTRLTVV.